A selection of T cell receptor beta chains follows, all from one sample in a study of blood T cell repertoires in COVID-19. Measured with immunoSEQ multiplex PCR; TCRdb has only the in-frame clones, and not every one. Of 220,000 or so clones listed, roughly nine tenths are singletons. Material for sequencing was peripheral blood. The receptors were sampled from a man aged 60 to 69 with COVID-19, enrolled during active disease. The CDR3 runs from the conserved cysteine through the conserved F or W. A D gene is named only where the DNA matches it firmly. Only part of the rows carry a size: once, few, many, or a class if the clone is expanded.

d_call	j_call	cdr3_length	v_call	clone_size	cdr3_nt	cdr3_aa
-	TRBJ1-1	15	TRBV11-3	-	TGTGCCAGCAGCTTAGATAACAGGATGAACACTGAAGCTTTCTTT	CASSLDNRMNTEAFF
TRBD1	TRBJ1-2	17	TRBV4-1	-	TGCGCCAGCAGCCCGACCCGGGACAGGGGATGGTTCTATGGCTACACCTTC	CASSPTRDRGWFYGYTF
TRBD1	TRBJ1-6	15	TRBV30	-	TGTGCCTGGAGTGCCCTCACAGGGGCTCGGTCACCCCTCCACTTT	CAWSALTGARSPLHF
TRBD1	TRBJ1-4	15	TRBV9	once	TGTGCCAGCAGCGCATCGGGACAGAGGTATGAAAAACTGTTTTTT	CASSASGQRYEKLFF
TRBD2	TRBJ2-4	20	TRBV6-4	-	TGTGCCAGCGGACCCCATCGGAGGCTAGCGGGCCACCTAGCCAAAAACATTCAGTACTTC	CASGPHRRLAGHLAKNIQYF
TRBD1	TRBJ2-1	16	TRBV6-1	-	TGTGCCAGCAGTGAATGGCGACAGGGGGCTCGGGATGAGCAGTTCTTC	CASSEWRQGARDEQFF
TRBD1	TRBJ1-6	16	TRBV27	-	TGTGCCAGCAGTTTAAACCCCGGACAGGGGAGCTCACCCCTCCACTTT	CASSLNPGQGSSPLHF
TRBD1	TRBJ1-3	20	TRBV19	-	TGTGCCAGTAGTATAATCCAGACAGGGGGGCGCCGAAGCTCTGGAAACACCATATATTTT	CASSIIQTGGRRSSGNTIYF
-	TRBJ1-1	13	TRBV6-5	-	TGTGCCAGCATTCGCCCAGGGGCCACTGAAGCTTTCTTT	CASIRPGATEAFF
-	TRBJ1-1	15	TRBV7-9	-	TGTGCCAGCAGCTTAGATTTAGGGGCGCAGGAGGAAGCTTTCTTT	CASSLDLGAQEEAFF
TRBD1	TRBJ2-2	14	TRBV24-1	-	TGTGCCACCGGGACGGGACAGGACTCCGGGGAGCTGTTTTTT	CATGTGQDSGELFF
TRBD1	TRBJ2-3	15	TRBV7-9	once	TGTGCCAGCAGCCTAAGGACAGGGTCTGCAGATACGCAGTATTTT	CASSLRTGSADTQYF
-	TRBJ1-2	12	TRBV12-3/TRBV12-4	-	TGTGCCAGCAGTCTACTGAACTGGGGCTACACCTTC	CASSLLNWGYTF
TRBD1	TRBJ1-2	15	TRBV5-5	-	TGTGCCAGCAGCTTGACCGGGACAGGGGCCGATGGCTACACCTTC	CASSLTGTGADGYTF
-	TRBJ2-1	15	TRBV18	-	TGTGCCAGCTCACCCTTTAGCGGAAACTACAATGAGCAGTTCTTC	CASSPFSGNYNEQFF
TRBD1	TRBJ1-2	13	TRBV6-5	-	TGTGCCAGCAGCCCGGGACAGGGGCGGGGCTACACCTTC	CASSPGQGRGYTF
-	TRBJ2-7	16	TRBV10-3	-	TGTGCCATCAGTGAGCCCGGTCAGGGGGGTTCCTACGAGCAGTACTTC	CAISEPGQGGSYEQYF
-	TRBJ1-5	15	TRBV9	-	TGTGCCAGCAGCGTAGACGGGGTGGCAGGTCAGCCCCAGCATTTT	CASSVDGVAGQPQHF
TRBD1	TRBJ1-1	14	TRBV18	-	TGTGCCAGCTCACCGGGACAGATGAACACTGAAGCTTTCTTT	CASSPGQMNTEAFF
-	TRBJ2-1	14	TRBV5-1	-	TGCGCCAGCAGCCCCAGGGGGGATAGGGATGAGCAGTTCTTC	CASSPRGDRDEQFF
TRBD1	TRBJ2-4	16	TRBV28	-	TGTGCCAGCAGAACCCCGACAGGGAATCTTATAAACATTCAGTACTTC	CASRTPTGNLINIQYF
TRBD1	TRBJ1-2	14	TRBV28	-	TGTGCCAGCAGTACCGGGACAGCTAACTATGGCTACACCTTC	CASSTGTANYGYTF
TRBD1	TRBJ2-7	15	TRBV7-8	-	TGTGCCAGCAGCCACCGACGACAGGGAACGTACGAGCAGTACTTC	CASSHRRQGTYEQYF
-	TRBJ2-7	12	TRBV4-2	-	TGTGCCAGCAGCCAAGTTATAGACGAGCAGTACTTC	CASSQVIDEQYF
TRBD1	TRBJ1-1	14	TRBV19	-	TGTGCCAGTAGCCGGGACAGGGCCCGCACTGAAGCTTTCTTT	CASSRDRARTEAFF
-	TRBJ1-6	15	TRBV28	-	TGTGCCAGCAGTTTATCGGTATCGGGGTCTTCACCCCTCCACTTT	CASSLSVSGSSPLHF
TRBD2	TRBJ2-1	18	TRBV27	-	TGTGCCAGCAGTAGACAGATAGGACTAGCGAGAACCTACAATGAGCAGTTCTTC	CASSRQIGLARTYNEQFF
TRBD1	TRBJ1-2	16	TRBV18	-	TGTGCCAGCTCATACGGCGGGACAGGCCGAAGATATGGCTACACCTTC	CASSYGGTGRRYGYTF
-	TRBJ1-1	13	TRBV5-4	once	TGTGCCAGCAGCTTGGGACAAACAAACGAAGCTTTCTTT	CASSLGQTNEAFF
-	TRBJ1-6	15	TRBV25-1	-	TGTGCCAGCAGCACAGGGTTGAACCCAGTTTCACCCCTCCACTTT	CASSTGLNPVSPLHF
TRBD1	TRBJ2-7	15	TRBV24-1	-	TGTGCCACCAGTGATTCCCGGACAGGGGGCTACGAGCAGTACTTC	CATSDSRTGGYEQYF
-	TRBJ2-3	17	TRBV16	-	TGTGCCAGCAGCCAGCCAACGGAGGGGACCCTCACAGATACGCAGTATTTT	CASSQPTEGTLTDTQYF
TRBD1	TRBJ1-2	14	TRBV5-6	-	TGTGCCAGCAGCTTGTACAGGGGAAACTATGGCTACACCTTC	CASSLYRGNYGYTF
-	TRBJ2-7	14	TRBV27	-	TGTGCCAGCAGTTTATCAGGAGGGATAGACGAGCAGTACTTC	CASSLSGGIDEQYF
TRBD2	TRBJ2-2	16	TRBV9	-	TGTGCCAGCAGCCTTACTAGCGGGGCGAACACCGGGGAGCTGTTTTTT	CASSLTSGANTGELFF
TRBD1	TRBJ2-7	15	TRBV5-1	-	TGCGCCAGCAGCCAACGGACAGGGGGGGTCTACGAGCAGTACTTC	CASSQRTGGVYEQYF
-	TRBJ1-1	15	TRBV6-5	-	TGTGCCAGCAGTTACTCCGACACCATGAACACTGAAGCTTTCTTT	CASSYSDTMNTEAFF
TRBD1	TRBJ2-6	17	TRBV2	-	TGTGCCAGCAGGGACAGGGTTGAACTCTCTGGGGCCAACGTCCTGACTTTC	CASRDRVELSGANVLTF
TRBD2	TRBJ2-1	16	TRBV7-2	-	TGTGCCAGCAGCTTAGTGGTCGGGGGGGCGTACAATGAGCAGTTCTTC	CASSLVVGGAYNEQFF
-	TRBJ2-1	14	TRBV5-8	-	TGTGCCAGCAGCTTGGGTGGAGCTTACAATGAGCAGTTCTTC	CASSLGGAYNEQFF
-	TRBJ1-1	14	TRBV2	once	TGTGCCAGCAGGAAGTCGGGTCCTAACACTGAAGCTTTCTTT	CASRKSGPNTEAFF
-	TRBJ1-5	15	TRBV27	-	TGTGCCAGCAGTCCTCGGGGGGAGCCAAATCAGCCCCAGCATTTT	CASSPRGEPNQPQHF